The 32 T cell receptor beta chains below were found in one sample sequenced in a study of blood T cell repertoires in COVID-19. TCRdb keeps only in-frame clones here, not all; method: immunoSEQ multiplex PCR. The data hold over 250,000 clones, with more than 80% observed a single time. Source material: peripheral blood. These receptors were taken from a woman between 50 and 59 years old with COVID-19, enrolled during active disease.

The chain links TRBV11-3 to TRBJ2-7; TRBD1 matches 7 bases. Germline-derived CDR1 and CDR2 are SGHNT and YENEEA. J was trimmed by 0 bases and V by 5 bases; bases with no gene match: 16. The CDR3 has 18 residues. CDR3 region: CASSPWWFEGAPSYEQYF. CDR3 coding DNA: TGTGCCAGCAGCCCCTGGTGGTTTGAGGGGGCTCCCTCCTACGAGCAGTACTTC.

The chain couples TRBV2 to TRBJ1-2; 10 nucleotides line up with TRBD1. The CDR3 sequence is 15 residues long. V shed 7 bases and J 8 bases; nucleotides not matched to a gene: 13. Germline CDR1 is SNHLY and CDR2 is FYNNEI. CDR3 nucleotides: TGTGCCAGCAAGAGTTTCGGACAGGGGGTAGGAGGCTACACCTTC. This translates into CASKSFGQGVGGYTF. Drawing the rest from reference TRBV2 and TRBJ1-2, the complete variable domain is EPEVTQTPSHQVTQMGQEVILRCVPISNHLYFYWYRQILGQKVEFLVSFYNNEISEKSEIFDDQFSVERPDGSNFTLKIRSTKLEDSAMYFCASKSFGQGVGGYTFGSGTRLTVV.

V is TRBV21-1 and J is TRBJ1-3; TRBD1 is the table's D call and was not checked against the DNA. TRBV21-1 is termed a pseudogene. The CDR3 sequence is 17 residues long. The CDR3 region is CASSKAGTQSSGNTIYF. The CDR3 coding sequence is TGTGCCAGCAGCAAAGCAGGGACACAGAGCTCTGGAAACACCATATATTTT.

The chain uses TRBV21-1 and TRBJ1-6; the table's TRBD1 call for D was not verified on the DNA. TRBV21-1 is classified as a pseudogene. The CDR3 has 15 amino acids. The CDR3 DNA follows: TGTGCCAGCAGTCTTCTGGACAGGGACAATTCACCCCTCCACTTT. Its protein product is CASSLLDRDNSPLHF.

This sequence joins TRBV7-9 and TRBJ2-7; 7 bases map to TRBD1. The CDR3 covers 15 residues. Trimming at V came to 5 bases and at J to 6 bases, leaving 13 bases not matched to a gene. Per germline, CDR1 SEHNR and CDR2 FQNEAQ (reference sequence). The CDR3 region has the DNA TGTGCCAGCAGCCCCGCCTGGACAGGCGGCCCCGAGCAGTACTTC. Translating it yields CASSPAWTGGPEQYF.

The chain combines TRBV3-1 (or the pseudogene TRBV3-2) with TRBJ1-2; D remains unclear. This CDR3 has 11 amino acids. V was clipped by 3 bases and J by 6 bases, with 5 bases between them. Germline-derived CDR1 and CDR2 are LGHDT and YNNKEL (reference sequence). DNA of the CDR3: TGTGCCAGCAGCCACACTCATGGCTACACCTTC. Translation gives CASSHTHGYTF.

The V and J genes are TRBV5-1 and TRBJ1-1; D uncertain. CDR1 and CDR2 (germline): SGHRS, YFSETQ. The CDR3 runs to 16 residues. Trimming stripped 0 bases from V and 2 bases from J, with 14 bases between. CDR3 loop: CASSLVATAVNTEAFF. The CDR3 DNA reads as TGCGCCAGCAGCTTGGTCGCGACGGCGGTTAACACTGAAGCTTTCTTT.

The chain couples TRBV7-9 to TRBJ1-2; 7 bases align to TRBD1. CDR1 and CDR2 from the germline V gene are SEHNR and FQNEAQ (reference sequence). V gave up 5 bases and J gave up 2 bases; unmatched junction bases: 11. CDR3 length: 16 amino acids. As DNA, the CDR3 is TGTGCCAGCAGCCCAAAGGGACAGCCCCTCAACTATGGCTACACCTTC. Its protein is CASSPKGQPLNYGYTF. Full variable domain (missing parts from reference TRBV7-9 and TRBJ1-2): DTGVSQNPRHKITKRGQNVTFRCDPISEHNRLYWYRQTLGQGPEFLTYFQNEAQLEKSRLLSDRFSAERPKGSFSTLEIQRTEQGDSAMYLCASSPKGQPLNYGYTFGSGTRLTVV.

Here the CDR3 DNA reads TGCGCCAGCAGCCTAAGACTGAGCTCCTACAATGAGCAGTTCTTC. Translating gives CASSLRLSSYNEQFF. This chain joins TRBV4-1 and TRBJ2-1; unclear D gene. Germline-derived CDR1 and CDR2 are MGHRA and YSYEKL. This CDR3 is built from 15 residues. V dropped 4 bases and J dropped 0 bases, with 10 bases sitting between them.

The chain employs TRBV6-4 and TRBJ2-2; D is perhaps TRBD1 (6 bases). V dropped 6 bases and J dropped 6 bases, with 14 bases sitting between them. Germline V gene lookup returns CDR1 MRHNA and CDR2 SNTAGT. The CDR3 length is 14 residues. CDR3 coding DNA: TGTGCCAGCAGGGCGACAGGTATTGCCGGGGAGCTGTTTTTT. The encoded protein is CASRATGIAGELFF.

This chain links TRBV7-2 with TRBJ2-7; weak D call: TRBD1 (6 bases). The V end lost 5 bases, the J end lost 2 bases, and 10 bases lay between the germline ends. Germline assignment: CDR1 SGHTA and CDR2 FQGNSA. The CDR3 contains 13 residues. In DNA form, the CDR3 reads TGTGCCAGCAGCCCAGGGGTTCCCTACGAGCAGTACTTC. It specifies CASSPGVPYEQYF. Looking up the rest from reference TRBV7-2 and TRBJ2-7 gives the full variable domain: GAGVSQSPSNKVTEKGKDVELRCDPISGHTALYWYRQSLGQGLEFLIYFQGNSAPDKSGLPSDRFSAERTGGSVSTLTIQRTQQEDSAVYLCASSPGVPYEQYFGPGTRLTVT.

This sequence joins TRBV11-3 and TRBJ2-7, with 10 bases aligning to TRBD2. Trimming at V came to 3 bases and at J to 2 bases, leaving 1 base not matched to a gene. The germline V gene has CDR1 SGHNT and CDR2 YENEEA. This CDR3 contains 14 residues. The CDR3 nucleotides are TGTGCCAGCAGCTTTCTAGCGGGAGCCTACGAGCAGTACTTC. Residues: CASSFLAGAYEQYF.

The chain joins TRBV10-3 to TRBJ1-5, with D tentatively TRBD1 (5 bases). V shed 6 bases and J shed 5 bases, with 14 bases lying between them. Germline V gene sequence: CDR1 ENHRY, CDR2 SYGVKD. This CDR3 is 14 amino acids long. CDR3 DNA sequence: TGTGCCATCAGCCAGGGCCCAGGCGATCAGCCCCAGCATTTT. Translation: CAISQGPGDQPQHF.

This rearrangement joins TRBV18 to TRBJ2-1; 10 positions match TRBD2. CDR3 size: 15 residues. Germline V gene lookup returns CDR1 KGHSH and CDR2 LQKENI. With 2 bases clipped from V and 8 bases from J, the junction kept 6 bases outside the gene matches. This CDR3 is CASSPKLAGRDEQFF. The CDR3 bases are TGTGCCAGCTCACCAAAACTAGCGGGAAGGGATGAGCAGTTCTTC.

V is TRBV6-5 and J is TRBJ2-7; 8 nucleotides match TRBD2. Germline V gives CDR1 MNHEY, CDR2 SVGAGI. This CDR3 has 13 residues. Losses at the gene ends were 6 bases for V and 3 bases for J; bases not matched to a gene: 4. CDR3 DNA: TGTGCCAGCAGAACCGGGACTAGCTACGAGCAGTACTTC. Amino acids: CASRTGTSYEQYF.

The CDR3 DNA reads as TGTGCCAGCAGTTTGCGCGGGAGGGCCTCTTACGAGCAGTACTTC. It is translated as CASSLRGRASYEQYF. The rearrangement joins TRBV27 to TRBJ2-7; 9 bases fit TRBD2. This CDR3 is built from 15 residues. The J segment lost 4 bases and the V segment lost 3 bases, leaving 7 bases of the junction unmatched. CDR1 MNHEY and CDR2 SMNVEV come from the germline V gene (reference sequence).

The rearrangement uses TRBV6-5 and TRBJ1-4, with 7 bases fitting TRBD1. The germline gives CDR1 MNHEY, CDR2 SVGAGI. Germline trimming cut 8 bases from V and 2 bases from J; bases unmatched to any gene: 2. The CDR3 extends over 13 amino acids. The CDR3, as DNA: TGTGCCAGCCGACAGGGCACTAATGAAAAACTGTTTTTT. This codes for CASRQGTNEKLFF.

The chain is built from TRBV7-2 and TRBJ2-7; D possibly corresponds to TRBD1 (5 bases). The CDR3 extends over 15 amino acids. Deletions cut 2 bases from V and 5 bases from J, with 16 bases between. The germline V gene encodes CDR1 SGHTA and CDR2 FQGNSA. The CDR3 loop reads CASSLLSRGINEQYF. In nucleotides, the CDR3 is TGTGCCAGCAGCTTATTGAGTAGGGGAATCAACGAGCAGTACTTC.

This chain uses TRBV11-1 with TRBJ2-5; 9 nucleotides line up with TRBD1. CDR1 SGHAT and CDR2 FQDESV come from the germline V gene (reference sequence). This CDR3 contains 16 residues. The ends lost 1 base at V and 7 bases at J; junction bases unmatched: 10. The chain's CDR3 is CASSLEGQGGAATQYF. The CDR3 coding sequence is TGTGCCAGCAGCTTAGAGGGACAGGGAGGTGCCGCGACCCAGTACTTC.

The chain links TRBV6-2 or TRBV6-3 to TRBJ1-2; the D is unclear. V lost 5 bases to trimming and J lost 8 bases, with 15 bases between them. The V gene's germline CDR1 is MNHEY and CDR2 SVGEGT. The CDR3 is 13 residues long. The CDR3 spells CASSGSAPGGYTF. The CDR3 DNA follows: TGTGCCAGCAGTGGATCAGCCCCCGGGGGCTACACCTTC.

The rearrangement uses TRBV6-2 or TRBV6-3 and TRBJ2-7, with D possibly matching TRBD1 (5 bases). V dropped 2 bases and J dropped 4 bases, with 12 bases sitting between them. The CDR3 loop spans 14 amino acids. Germline V gene lookup returns CDR1 MNHEY and CDR2 SVGEGT. CDR3 protein: CASSYTPDSYEQYF. Here the CDR3 DNA reads TGTGCCAGCAGTTACACCCCCGACAGTTACGAGCAGTACTTC.

The chain links TRBV19 to TRBJ2-7; D may be TRBD2 (5 bases). This CDR3 region has 14 residues. The V gene's germline CDR1 is LNHDA and CDR2 SQIVND (reference sequence). With 4 bases removed from V and 0 bases from J, the gap between germline ends came to 10 bases. The CDR3 DNA is TGTGCCAGTAGTACGGGGTCCAGCTCCTACGAGCAGTACTTC. Amino acid sequence: CASSTGSSSYEQYF.

This rearrangement joins TRBV9 to TRBJ2-1; TRBD2 matches at 9 bases. Germline V gene sequence: CDR1 SGDLS, CDR2 YYNGEE. The ends lost 0 bases at V and 9 bases at J; junction bases unmatched: 7. This CDR3 region has 15 residues. CDR3 protein: CASSVGLAVGSEQFF. The DNA for the CDR3 is TGTGCCAGCAGCGTAGGACTAGCGGTGGGATCTGAGCAGTTCTTC.

The V and J genes are TRBV5-1 and TRBJ2-3, with TRBD2 identical over 11 bases. This CDR3 spans 15 amino acids. The germline CDR1 and CDR2 sequences are SGHRS and YFSETQ. J lost 1 base, V lost 4 bases, and 2 bases had no gene match. DNA for the CDR3: TGCGCCAGCAGCCAGGGACTAGCGGGCACAGATACGCAGTATTTT. Translation: CASSQGLAGTDTQYF.

The chain has TRBV11-2 and TRBJ1-5; 10 bases agree with TRBD1. CDR1 is SGHAT and CDR2 is FQNNGV in the germline V gene. The CDR3 spans 16 residues. V lost 4 bases and J lost 4; bases outside the gene matches: 7. Written as DNA, the CDR3 is TGTGCCAGCAGCTCCGGGACAGGGGCATATAATCAGCCCCAGCATTTT. Translated: CASSSGTGAYNQPQHF.

The CDR3 DNA sequence: TGTGCCAGCAGCCAAGGTGCAGGGGGCGCGTCCGAGCAGTACTTC. Translated: CASSQGAGGASEQYF. This chain links TRBV4-2 with TRBJ2-7; 8 bases fit TRBD1. The CDR3 length is 15 residues. Germline trimming cut 1 base from V and 6 bases from J; bases unmatched to any gene: 8. CDR1 and CDR2 (germline): LGHNA, YNFKEQ.

J is TRBJ1-3 and V is TRBV19, with 8 bases that match TRBD1. Per germline, CDR1 LNHDA and CDR2 SQIVND (reference sequence). The CDR3 loop spans 15 amino acids. Trimming cost V 6 bases and J 0 bases; bases outside gene matches: 4. Written as DNA, the CDR3 is TGTGCCAGTAGCGGACAGGGAGACTCTGGAAACACCATATATTTT. Protein product: CASSGQGDSGNTIYF.

The chain couples TRBV19 to TRBJ2-7; D might be TRBD1 (5 bases). CDR1 is LNHDA and CDR2 is SQIVND in the germline V gene (reference sequence). The CDR3 has 13 residues. The ends were cut back, 4 bases at V and 0 bases at J, with 7 bases in the middle. CDR3 sequence reads: CASSSGHSYEQYF. The CDR3 region has the DNA TGTGCCAGTAGTAGCGGACACTCCTACGAGCAGTACTTC.

V is TRBV29-1 and J is TRBJ2-5; 8 bases map to TRBD1. Germline CDR1 and CDR2: SQVTM and ANQGSEA. The CDR3 loop spans 12 amino acids. The V and J ends lost 4 bases and 4 bases, in that order; junction bases with no gene match: 2. CDR3 DNA sequence: TGCAGCGTTGGACAGGGGATAGAGACCCAGTACTTC. Amino acids: CSVGQGIETQYF.

This rearrangement joins TRBV30 to TRBJ2-5; D perhaps matches TRBD1 (6 bases). Per the germline V gene, CDR1 is GTSNPN and CDR2 is SVGIG (reference sequence). This CDR3 contains 12 residues. V was shortened by 4 bases and J by 5 bases, with 11 bases between the two germline ends. Written as DNA, the CDR3 is TGTGCCTGGACTTTCACAGGGGAGACCCAGTACTTC. Its translation is CAWTFTGETQYF.

V and J are TRBV5-6 and TRBJ1-2; TRBD1 might be the D (5 bases). Per germline, CDR1 SGHDT and CDR2 YYEEEE. The V and J ends lost 2 bases and 3 bases respectively, with 11 bases between them. The CDR3 sequence is 14 residues long. The CDR3 bases are TGTGCCAGCAGCTTCATGGGAGGGGACTATGGCTACACCTTC. Protein sequence: CASSFMGGDYGYTF.

This chain joins TRBV7-8 and TRBJ2-7, with TRBD1 identical over 12 bases. V shed 4 bases and J 7 bases; nucleotides not matched to a gene: 5. The length of the CDR3 is 14 residues. The germline gives CDR1 SGHVS, CDR2 FQNEAQ. The CDR3 DNA reads TGTGCCAGCAGCTCGGGACAGGGGGCTAGGGAGCAGTACTTC. Translation: CASSSGQGAREQYF.